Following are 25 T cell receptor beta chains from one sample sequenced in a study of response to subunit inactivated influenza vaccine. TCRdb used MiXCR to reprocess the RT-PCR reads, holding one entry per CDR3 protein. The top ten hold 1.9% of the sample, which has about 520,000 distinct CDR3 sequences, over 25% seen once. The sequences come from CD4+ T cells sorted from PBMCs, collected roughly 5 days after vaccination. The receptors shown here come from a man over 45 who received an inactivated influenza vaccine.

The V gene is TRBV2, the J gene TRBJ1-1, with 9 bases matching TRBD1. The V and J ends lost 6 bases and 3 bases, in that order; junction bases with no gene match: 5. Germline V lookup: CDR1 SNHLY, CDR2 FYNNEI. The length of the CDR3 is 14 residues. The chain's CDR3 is CASSGTGRYTEAFF. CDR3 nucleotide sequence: TGTGCCAGCAGCGGGACAGGGAGGTACACTGAAGCTTTCTTT.

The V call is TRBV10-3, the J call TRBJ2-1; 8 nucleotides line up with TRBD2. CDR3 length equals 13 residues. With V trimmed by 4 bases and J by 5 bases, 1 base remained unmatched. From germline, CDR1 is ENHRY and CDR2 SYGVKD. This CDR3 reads CAISAGLDNEQFF. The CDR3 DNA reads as TGTGCCATCAGTGCGGGACTAGACAATGAGCAGTTCTTC.

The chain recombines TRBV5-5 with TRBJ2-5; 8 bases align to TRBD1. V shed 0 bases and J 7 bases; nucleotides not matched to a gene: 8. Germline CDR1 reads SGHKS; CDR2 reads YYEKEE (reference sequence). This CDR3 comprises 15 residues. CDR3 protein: CASSLDHRGVGTQYF. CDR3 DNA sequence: TGTGCCAGCAGCTTGGACCACAGGGGGGTAGGGACCCAGTACTTC.

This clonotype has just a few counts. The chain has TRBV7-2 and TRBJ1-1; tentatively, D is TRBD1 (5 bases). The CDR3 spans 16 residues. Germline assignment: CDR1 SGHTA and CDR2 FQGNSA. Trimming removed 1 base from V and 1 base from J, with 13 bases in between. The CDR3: CASSLDSGIRNTEAFF. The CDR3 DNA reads TGTGCCAGCAGCTTAGATTCAGGGATCAGGAACACTGAAGCTTTCTTT.

The CDR3: CASSLAPIQGREETQYF. CDR3 in DNA: TGTGCCAGCAGCTTAGCGCCCATACAGGGGCGGGAAGAGACCCAGTACTTC. This chain links TRBV7-6 with TRBJ2-5; 7 bases match TRBD1. There are 17 residues in the CDR3. Germline-derived CDR1 and CDR2 are SGHVS and FNYEAQ. V was clipped by 0 bases and J by 3 bases; unmatched bases: 10.

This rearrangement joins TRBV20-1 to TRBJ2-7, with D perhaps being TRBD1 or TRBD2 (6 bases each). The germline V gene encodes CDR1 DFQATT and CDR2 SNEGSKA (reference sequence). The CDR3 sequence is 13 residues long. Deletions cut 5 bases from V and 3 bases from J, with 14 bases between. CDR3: CSALGGLVYEQYF. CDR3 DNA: TGCAGTGCTCTCGGGGGCCTAGTCTACGAGCAGTACTTC.

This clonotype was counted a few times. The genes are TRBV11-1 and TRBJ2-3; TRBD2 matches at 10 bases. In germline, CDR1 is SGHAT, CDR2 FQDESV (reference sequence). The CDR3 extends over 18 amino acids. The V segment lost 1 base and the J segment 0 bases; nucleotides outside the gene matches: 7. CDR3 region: CASSLGGLASSSTDTQYF. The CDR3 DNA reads TGTGCCAGCAGCTTAGGGGGACTAGCGTCGTCTAGCACAGATACGCAGTATTTT.

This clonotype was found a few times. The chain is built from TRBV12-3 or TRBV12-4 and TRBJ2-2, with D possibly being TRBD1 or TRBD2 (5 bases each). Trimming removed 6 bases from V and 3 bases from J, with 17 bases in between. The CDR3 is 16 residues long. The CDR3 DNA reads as TGTGCCAGCAGCCGCCCATTGAGGGGAGACACCGGGGAGCTGTTTTTT. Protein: CASSRPLRGDTGELFF.

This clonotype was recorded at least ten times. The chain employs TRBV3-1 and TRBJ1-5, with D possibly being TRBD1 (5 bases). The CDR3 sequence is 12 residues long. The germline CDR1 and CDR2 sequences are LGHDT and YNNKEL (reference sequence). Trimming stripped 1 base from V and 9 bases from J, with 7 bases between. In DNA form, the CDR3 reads TGTGCCAGCAGCCAAGGGGGGGGGCCCCAGCATTTT. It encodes CASSQGGGPQHF.

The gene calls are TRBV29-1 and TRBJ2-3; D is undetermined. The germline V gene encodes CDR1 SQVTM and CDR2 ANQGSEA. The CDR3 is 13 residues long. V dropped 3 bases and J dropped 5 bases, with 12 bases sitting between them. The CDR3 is CSVDWWGQDTQYF. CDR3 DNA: TGCAGCGTTGATTGGTGGGGTCAAGATACGCAGTATTTT.

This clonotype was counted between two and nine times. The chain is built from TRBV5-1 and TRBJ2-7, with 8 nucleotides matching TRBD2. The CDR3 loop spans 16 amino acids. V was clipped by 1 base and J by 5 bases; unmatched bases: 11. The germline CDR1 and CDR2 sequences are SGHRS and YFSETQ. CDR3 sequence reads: CASSLYLAGGLHEQYF. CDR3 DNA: TGCGCCAGCAGCTTGTATTTGGCGGGAGGTCTACACGAGCAGTACTTC.

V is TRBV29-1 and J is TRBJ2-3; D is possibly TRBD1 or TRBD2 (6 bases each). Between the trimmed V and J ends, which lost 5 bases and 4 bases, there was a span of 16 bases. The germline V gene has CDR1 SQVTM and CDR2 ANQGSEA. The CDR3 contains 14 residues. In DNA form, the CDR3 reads TGCAGCGTTTTGGGGGGCGAGGTAGCAGATACGCAGTATTTT. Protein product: CSVLGGEVADTQYF.

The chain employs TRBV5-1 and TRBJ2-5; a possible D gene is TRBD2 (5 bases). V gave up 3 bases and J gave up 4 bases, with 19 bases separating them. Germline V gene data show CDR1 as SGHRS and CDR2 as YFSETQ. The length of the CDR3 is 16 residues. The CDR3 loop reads CASSSSPSGTGETQYF. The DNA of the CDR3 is TGCGCCAGCAGCTCGTCGCCAAGCGGTACCGGAGAGACCCAGTACTTC.

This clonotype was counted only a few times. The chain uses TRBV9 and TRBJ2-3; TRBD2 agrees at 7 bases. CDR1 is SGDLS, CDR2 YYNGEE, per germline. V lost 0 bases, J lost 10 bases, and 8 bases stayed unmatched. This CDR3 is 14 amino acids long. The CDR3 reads CASSVGGGSTAQYF. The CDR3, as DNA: TGTGCCAGCAGCGTAGGGGGAGGGTCCACGGCGCAGTATTTT.

CDR3 DNA sequence: TGTGCCAGCAGCTTAAGAGTTAGCCCCACAGATACGCAGTATTTT. Protein sequence: CASSLRVSPTDTQYF. The genes are TRBV7-8 and TRBJ2-3; no clear D. The V end lost 2 bases, the J end lost 2 bases, and 11 bases lay between the germline ends. The CDR3 is 15 residues long. Germline V gene sequence: CDR1 SGHVS, CDR2 FQNEAQ.

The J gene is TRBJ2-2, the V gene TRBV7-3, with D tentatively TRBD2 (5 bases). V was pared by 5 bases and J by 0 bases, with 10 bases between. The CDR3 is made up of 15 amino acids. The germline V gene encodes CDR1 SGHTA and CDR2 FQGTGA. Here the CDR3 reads CASSPTIANTGELFF. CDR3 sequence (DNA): TGTGCCAGCAGCCCGACTATAGCGAACACCGGGGAGCTGTTTTTT.

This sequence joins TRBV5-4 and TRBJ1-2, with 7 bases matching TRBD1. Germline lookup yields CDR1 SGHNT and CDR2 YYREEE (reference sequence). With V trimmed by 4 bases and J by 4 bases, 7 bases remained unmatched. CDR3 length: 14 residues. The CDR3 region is CASSPGQELYGYTF. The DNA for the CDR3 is TGTGCCAGCAGCCCCGGACAGGAACTCTATGGCTACACCTTC.

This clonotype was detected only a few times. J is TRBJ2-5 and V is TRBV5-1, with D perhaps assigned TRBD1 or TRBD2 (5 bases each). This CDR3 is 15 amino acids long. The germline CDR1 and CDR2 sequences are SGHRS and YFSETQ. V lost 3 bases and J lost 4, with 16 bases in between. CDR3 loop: CASSSTPGRGETQYF. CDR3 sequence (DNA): TGCGCCAGCAGCTCCACCCCGGGACGGGGAGAGACCCAGTACTTC.

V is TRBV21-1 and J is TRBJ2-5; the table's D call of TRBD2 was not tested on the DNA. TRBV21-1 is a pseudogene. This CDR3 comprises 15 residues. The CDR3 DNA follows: TGTGCCAGCAGCGGACGACTAGCGGGCCAAGAGACCCAGTACTTC. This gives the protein CASSGRLAGQETQYF.

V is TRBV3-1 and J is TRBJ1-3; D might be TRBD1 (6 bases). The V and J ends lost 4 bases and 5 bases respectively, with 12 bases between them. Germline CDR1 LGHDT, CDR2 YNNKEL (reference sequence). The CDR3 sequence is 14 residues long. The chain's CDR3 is CASSPTGLRNTIYF. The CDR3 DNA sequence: TGTGCCAGCAGCCCCACAGGGTTAAGAAACACCATATATTTT.

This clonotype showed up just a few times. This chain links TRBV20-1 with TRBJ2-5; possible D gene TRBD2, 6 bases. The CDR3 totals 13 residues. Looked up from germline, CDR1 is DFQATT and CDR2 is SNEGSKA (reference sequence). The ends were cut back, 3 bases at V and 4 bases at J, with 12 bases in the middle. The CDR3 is CSASRSAGETQYF. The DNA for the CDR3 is TGCAGTGCTAGTCGGTCAGCGGGAGAGACCCAGTACTTC.

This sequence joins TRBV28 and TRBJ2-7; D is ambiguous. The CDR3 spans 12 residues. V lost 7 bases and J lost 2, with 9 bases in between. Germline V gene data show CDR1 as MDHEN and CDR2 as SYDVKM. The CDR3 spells CASTDVAYEQYF. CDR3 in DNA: TGTGCCAGCACGGACGTAGCCTACGAGCAGTACTTC. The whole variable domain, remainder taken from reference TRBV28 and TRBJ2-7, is DVKVTQSSRYLVKRTGEKVFLECVQDMDHENMFWYRQDPGLGLRLIYFSYDVKMKEKGDIPEGYSVSREKKERFSLILESASTNQTSMYLCASTDVAYEQYFGPGTRLTVT.

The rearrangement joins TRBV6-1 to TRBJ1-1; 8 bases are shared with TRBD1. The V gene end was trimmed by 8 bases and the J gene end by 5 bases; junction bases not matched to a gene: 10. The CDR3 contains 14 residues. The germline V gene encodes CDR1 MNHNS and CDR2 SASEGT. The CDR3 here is CASGGAGGSTEAFF. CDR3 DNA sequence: TGTGCCAGCGGGGGGGCAGGGGGCTCGACTGAAGCTTTCTTT.

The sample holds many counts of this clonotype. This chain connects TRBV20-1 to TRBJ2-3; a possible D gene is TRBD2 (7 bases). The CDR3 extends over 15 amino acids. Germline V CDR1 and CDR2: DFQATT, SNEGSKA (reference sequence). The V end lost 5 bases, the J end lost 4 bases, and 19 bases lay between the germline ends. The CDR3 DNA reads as TGCAGTGCTGAGGACAGCGGGAAGGGCGCAGATACGCAGTATTTT. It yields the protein CSAEDSGKGADTQYF.

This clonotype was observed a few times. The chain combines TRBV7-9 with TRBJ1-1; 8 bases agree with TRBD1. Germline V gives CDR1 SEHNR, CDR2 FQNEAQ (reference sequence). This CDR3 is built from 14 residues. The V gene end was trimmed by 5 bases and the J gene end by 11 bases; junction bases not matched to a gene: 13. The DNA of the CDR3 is TGTGCCAGCAGCGTACCCGGACAGGGTGGAGGGGCTTTCTTT. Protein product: CASSVPGQGGGAFF.